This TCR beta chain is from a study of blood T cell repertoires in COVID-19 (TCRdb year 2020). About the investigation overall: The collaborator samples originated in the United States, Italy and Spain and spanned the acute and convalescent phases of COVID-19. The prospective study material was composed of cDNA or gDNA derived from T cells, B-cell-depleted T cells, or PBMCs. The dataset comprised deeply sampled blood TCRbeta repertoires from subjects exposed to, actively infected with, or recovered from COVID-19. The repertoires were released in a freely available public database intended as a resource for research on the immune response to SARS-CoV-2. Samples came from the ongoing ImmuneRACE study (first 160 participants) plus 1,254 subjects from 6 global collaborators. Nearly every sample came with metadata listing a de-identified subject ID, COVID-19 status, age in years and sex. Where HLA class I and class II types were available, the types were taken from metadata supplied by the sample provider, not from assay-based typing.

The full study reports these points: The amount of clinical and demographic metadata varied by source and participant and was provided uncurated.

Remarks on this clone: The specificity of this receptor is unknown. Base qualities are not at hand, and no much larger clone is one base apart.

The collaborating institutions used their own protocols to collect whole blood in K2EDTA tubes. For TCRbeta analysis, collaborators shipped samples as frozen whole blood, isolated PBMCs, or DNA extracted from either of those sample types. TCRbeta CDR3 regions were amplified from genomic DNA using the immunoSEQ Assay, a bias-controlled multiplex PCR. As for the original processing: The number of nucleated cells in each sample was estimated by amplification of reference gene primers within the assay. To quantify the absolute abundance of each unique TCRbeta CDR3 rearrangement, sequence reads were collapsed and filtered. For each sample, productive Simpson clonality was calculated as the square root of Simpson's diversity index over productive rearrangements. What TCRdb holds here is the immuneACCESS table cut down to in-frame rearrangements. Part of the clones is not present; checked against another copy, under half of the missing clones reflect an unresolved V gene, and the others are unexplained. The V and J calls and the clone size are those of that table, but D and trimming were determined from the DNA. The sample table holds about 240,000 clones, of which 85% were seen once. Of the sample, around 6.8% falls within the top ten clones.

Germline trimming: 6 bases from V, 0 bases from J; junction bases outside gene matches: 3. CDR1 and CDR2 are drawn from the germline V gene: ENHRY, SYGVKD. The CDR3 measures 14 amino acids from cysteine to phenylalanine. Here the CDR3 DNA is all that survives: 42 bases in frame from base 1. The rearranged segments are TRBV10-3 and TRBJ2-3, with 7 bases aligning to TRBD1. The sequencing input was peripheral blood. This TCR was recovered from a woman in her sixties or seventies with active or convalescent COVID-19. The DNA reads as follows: TGTGCCATCAGCCCGGGACAGAGCACAGATACGCAGTATTTT. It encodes CAISPGQSTDTQYF.